The present entry profiles one T cell receptor beta chain with its context. Only in-frame clones appear in the TCRdb table, and some are missing; sequencing was by immunoSEQ multiplex PCR. This repertoire shows some 85,000 clones, more than 65% found once; its top ten account for roughly 6.3%. This specimen comes from a study of blood T cell repertoires in COVID-19. The CDR3 length is 11 residues. Per germline, CDR1 LNHDA and CDR2 SQIVND (reference sequence). Trimming pared 5 bases from V and 5 bases from J, leaving 6 bases between. Specimen: peripheral blood. This TCR derives from a man in his 70s with COVID-19, enrolled during active disease. The V gene is TRBV19, the J gene TRBJ1-2, with D maybe TRBD1 (5 bases). CDR3 nucleotides: TGTGCCAGTAGTCCAGGGTATGGCTACACCTTC. This codes for CASSPGYGYTF. Variable domain in full (rest from reference TRBV19 and TRBJ1-2): DGGITQSPKYLFRKEGQNVTLSCEQNLNHDAMYWYRQDPGQGLRLIYYSQIVNDFQKGDIAEGYSVSREKKESFPLTVTSAQKNPTAFYLCASSPGYGYTFGSGTRLTVV.